Listed below are T cell receptor beta chains from one sample, sequenced in a study of blood T cells in healthy people across ages. Via MiXCR, TCRdb re-called the 5' RACE reads, giving one row per CDR3 protein. The sample consists of around 2 million distinct CDR3 sequences, 35% to 50% of them appearing once. The sample taken for sequencing was blood. All receptors derive from a human donor in good health. Each CDR3 is given with its conserved first and last residue. Fields, in order: clone size, D gene, J gene, V gene, CDR3 DNA, CDR3 protein. The D gene is left open where the match is weak. Only some rows state a clone size, as once, few, many or a class for expanded clones.

>.|.|TRBJ2-2|TRBV10-3
TGTGCCACGTGTCCGGGGGCGCAGACCGGGGAGCTGTTTTTT
CATCPGAQTGELFF
>.|TRBD1|TRBJ2-7|TRBV28
TGTGCCAGCAGTTCCGTAGGATTCCGGGACAGGGGTTTCCGAAGGCAGTACTTC
CASSSVGFRDRGFRRQYF
>few|.|TRBJ2-5|TRBV7-2
TGTGCCAGCAGCCCCCTGGTTCTTGTGGAGACCCAGTACTTC
CASSPLVLVETQYF
>.|.|TRBJ1-1|TRBV6-5
TGTGCCAGCAGAATCTCGGCCAACACTGAAGCTTTCTTT
CASRISANTEAFF
>.|TRBD2|TRBJ2-1|TRBV12-3/TRBV12-4
TGTACCAGCAACCCGGGGGGACTCTACAATGAGCAGTTCTTC
CTSNPGGLYNEQFF
>.|.|TRBJ2-7|TRBV6-5
TGTGCCAGCAGTTACGGTGCGGATACCTACGAGCAGTACTTC
CASSYGADTYEQYF
>.|.|TRBJ2-4|TRBV5-6
TGTGCCAGCAGCTTTGTATCGGGGGGCCCCGGGACAGATTTTGTAGCCAAAAACATTCAGTACTTC
CASSFVSGGPGTDFVAKNIQYF
>few|TRBD1|TRBJ1-5|TRBV27
TGTGCCAGCAGTTACGGACAGGGGGGACAGCCCCAGCATTTT
CASSYGQGGQPQHF
>.|.|TRBJ1-2|TRBV5-8
TGTGCCAGCAGCCCGGGCCTGGTCGGCCACACCTTC
CASSPGLVGHTF
>.|TRBD1|TRBJ2-1|TRBV29-1
TGCAGCGTAAACAGGGGATCGGAAACCCAGTTCTTC
CSVNRGSETQFF
>.|TRBD1|TRBJ1-1|TRBV4-2
TGTGCCAGCAGCCAAGTGGGACAGACGAACACTGAAGCTTTCTTT
CASSQVGQTNTEAFF
>few|.|TRBJ2-7|TRBV5-1
TGCGCCAGCAGTCGTGACCGGGACCAAGGAACCTACGAGCAGTACTTC
CASSRDRDQGTYEQYF
>.|.|TRBJ1-1|TRBV5-8
TGTGCCAGCAGCTCTCCCGACAGTTACACTGAAGCTTTCTTT
CASSSPDSYTEAFF
>.|.|TRBJ2-1|TRBV3-1
TGTGCCAGCAGCCAAAGCGTTGGGTGGGAGCAGTTCTTC
CASSQSVGWEQFF
>.|.|TRBJ1-5|TRBV4-2
TGTGCCAGCAGCCAACCCCGATCCGGGGATTTGGGTCAGCCCCAGCATTTT
CASSQPRSGDLGQPQHF
>.|TRBD2|TRBJ2-7|TRBV7-2
TGTGCCAGCAGCTTCGAAGGGTTAGCGGGCAAGATCGAGCAGTACTTC
CASSFEGLAGKIEQYF
>few|TRBD1|TRBJ2-7|TRBV2
TGTGCCAGCATCCCCAGGGGTGAGGGACAGGGATCCCACGAGCAGTACTTC
CASIPRGEGQGSHEQYF
>few|TRBD1|TRBJ2-1|TRBV5-1
TGCGCCAGCAGCATCCGACAGGGGAACAATGAGCAGTTCTTC
CASSIRQGNNEQFF
>few|.|TRBJ2-7|TRBV28
TGTGCCAGCAGTAAACCGGGACAACTCTACGAGCAGTACTTC
CASSKPGQLYEQYF
>few|.|TRBJ1-2|TRBV9
TGTGCCAGCAGCGTAGTAGAAGGGATTGGCGGCTACACCTTC
CASSVVEGIGGYTF
>.|.|TRBJ2-4|TRBV6-5
TGTGCCAGCAGTCGCCATGCACCGAACATTCAGTACTTC
CASSRHAPNIQYF
>once|TRBD2|TRBJ2-5|TRBV12-3/TRBV12-4
TGTGCCGGCAGTTTAGCACCCGTGCCCGGGGGGGCAGGGGAGACCCAGTACTTC
CAGSLAPVPGGAGETQYF
>.|TRBD1|TRBJ2-3|TRBV16
TGTGCCAGCAGCCAGCCGGACAGGGGCTACACAGATACGCAGTATTTT
CASSQPDRGYTDTQYF
>.|TRBD2|TRBJ2-1|TRBV7-2
TGTGCCAGCAGCTTCGCCTGGACTAGCGGGAGCTCCTACAATGAGCAGTTCTTC
CASSFAWTSGSSYNEQFF
>.|.|TRBJ1-1|TRBV6-5
TGTGCCAGCAGTAACCTCATTAATAATTGGGGCACTGAAGCTTTCTTT
CASSNLINNWGTEAFF
>few|TRBD1|TRBJ2-3|TRBV12-3/TRBV12-4
TGTGCCAGCAGTTTAGTAGGGGGCGGTACCGATCTAACACCGCCAGATACGCAGTATTTT
CASSLVGGGTDLTPPDTQYF